These 22 T cell receptor beta chains share one sample of origin, sequenced in a study of Tregs in tolerant kidney transplant recipients. Related graft donors supplied nonmyeloablative bone marrow transplants, and mixed chimerism was transient. Sequenced by immunoSEQ multiplex PCR; TCRdb stores in-frame clones only, minus some. Recorded for this sample: some 5,800 clones. The input for sequencing was CD8+ T cells from blood (PBMCs), taken 12 months after the transplant. Every receptor here comes from a human patient who received a combined kidney and bone marrow transplant. Some T cells may be the graft donor's.

Note on this clone: The read terminates 3 residues before the CDR3 end, so the remaining end is supplied by the germline J gene. This sequence joins TRBV6-1 and TRBJ2-1; tentatively, D is TRBD2 (6 bases). Germline-derived CDR1 and CDR2 are MNHNS and SASEGT. There are 16 residues in the CDR3. Trimming took off 2 bases at V and 7 bases at J, with 18 bases between the two ends. This CDR3 reads CASSERVGAGGNEQFF. The DNA read from the CDR3 is TGTGCCAGCAGTGAAAGGGTGGGCGCCGGGGGAAATGAG.

The sequenced CDR3 bases are TGCAGCGGGAGCGGGAATGCCGGGGAG. Protein: CSGSGNAGE. The whole CDR3 is CSGSGNAGELFF. The chain joins TRBV29-1 to TRBJ2-2; 7 nucleotides align to TRBD2. The CDR3 extends 3 residues past the end of the read, so its final part is completed from the germline J gene. This CDR3 region has 12 residues. Per germline, CDR1 SQVTM and CDR2 ANQGSEA. Unmatched junction bases numbered 5, after V lost 7 bases and J lost 6 bases.

Concerning this clone: The CDR3 goes on 3 residues after the read ends, and that part is filled in from the germline J gene. This rearrangement joins TRBV5-4 to TRBJ1-1, with 9 nucleotides matching TRBD1. The CDR3 runs to 12 residues. Germline assignment: CDR1 SGHNT and CDR2 YYREEE (reference sequence). The CDR3 loop reads CASSLQGAGAFF. The part of the CDR3 DNA that was read is TGTGCCAGCAGCTTACAGGGGGCTGGA.

Notes on this clone: From the germline J gene comes the end of the CDR3, since the read stops 3 residues before it. The chain uses TRBV2 and TRBJ1-4; 7 bases agree with TRBD1. The CDR3 has 15 residues. Unmatched junction bases numbered 5, after V lost 2 bases and J lost 5 bases. Germline V gene lookup returns CDR1 SNHLY and CDR2 FYNNEI. The covered CDR3 bases are TGTGCCAGCAGTGAATCGACAGGGAGAAATGAAAAA. This gives the protein CASSESTGRNEK. The complete CDR3 sequence is CASSESTGRNEKLFF.

In regard to this clone: The CDR3 end lies 3 residues beyond the end of the read and is filled in from the germline J gene. This rearrangement joins TRBV7-3 to TRBJ2-3, with a possible D match to TRBD1 (5 bases). CDR3 length: 15 residues. Per the germline V gene, CDR1 is SGHTA and CDR2 is FQGTGA. The V and J ends lost 2 bases and 0 bases respectively, with 9 bases between them. Here the CDR3 reads CASSLQGTSTDTQYF. The part of the CDR3 DNA that was read is TGTGCCAGCAGCTTACAGGGTACTAGCACAGATACG. The full variable domain, with the rest looked up from reference TRBV7-3 and TRBJ2-3, is GAGVSQTPSNKVTEKGKYVELRCDPISGHTALYWYRQSLGQGPEFLIYFQGTGAADDSGLPNDRFFAVRPEGSVSTLKIQRTERGDSAVYLCASSLQGTSTDTQYFGPGTRLTVL.

The CDR3 sequence is CAWSRDRVHEQYF. CDR3 DNA (partial): TGTGCCTGGAGCCGGGACAGGGTCCACGAG. This chain connects TRBV30 to TRBJ2-7; 9 bases agree with TRBD1. Coverage ceases 3 residues before the CDR3 finishes, and the germline J gene fills in the end. This CDR3 has 13 residues. The ends lost 3 bases at V and 5 bases at J; junction bases unmatched: 5. Germline loops: CDR1 GTSNPN, CDR2 SVGIG (reference sequence).

About this clone: The read ends 3 residues before the CDR3 terminus; that terminus is restored from the germline J gene. The rearrangement joins TRBV5-5 to TRBJ2-7, with 10 positions matching TRBD1. CDR1 is SGHKS and CDR2 is YYEKEE in the germline V gene (reference sequence). With V trimmed by 6 bases and J by 4 bases, 7 bases remained unmatched. There are 14 residues in the CDR3. CDR3 DNA (partial): TGTGCCAGCACATGGGGACAGGGGTCTTACGAG. Amino acid sequence: CASTWGQGSYE. The CDR3 reads in full as CASTWGQGSYEQYF.

Of note for this clone: Read data end 3 residues before the CDR3 end; the end is taken from the germline J gene. The chain combines TRBV6-4 with TRBJ2-7; the match to TRBD2 covers 11 bases. With 6 bases clipped from V and 4 bases from J, the junction kept 8 bases outside the gene matches. Germline V gives CDR1 MRHNA, CDR2 SNTAGT. This CDR3 is 15 amino acids long. The DNA read from the CDR3 is TGTGCCAGCAGGCCAACTAGCGGGAGAAGGTACGAG. Amino acids: CASRPTSGRRYE. The complete CDR3 reads CASRPTSGRRYEQYF.

A note on this clone: Read sequence stops 3 residues before the CDR3 end, and the germline J gene provides the missing end. This chain uses TRBV7-9 with TRBJ2-7, with D maybe TRBD1 (5 bases). This CDR3 spans 12 amino acids. Germline CDR1 SEHNR, CDR2 FQNEAQ (reference sequence). Trimming pared 6 bases from V and 2 bases from J, leaving 8 bases between. Here the CDR3 reads CASRQGTYEQYF. CDR3 DNA (partial): TGTGCCAGCAGGCAGGGAACCTACGAG.

On this clone: The CDR3 end is not reached by the read, which stops 3 residues before it; the germline J gene fills it in. The V gene is TRBV7-9, the J gene TRBJ2-7, with 7 bases matching TRBD2. The germline V gene has CDR1 SEHNR and CDR2 FQNEAQ (reference sequence). The CDR3 runs to 14 residues. The trim removed 5 bases at V and 2 bases at J, leaving 6 bases unmatched. CDR3 bases read: TGTGCCAGCAGCGACGCCGGACTAGCCTACGAG. This encodes CASSDAGLAYE. The whole CDR3 protein is CASSDAGLAYEQYF.

As to this clone: Read data end 3 residues before the CDR3 end; the end is taken from the germline J gene. The J gene is TRBJ2-1, the V gene TRBV5-1, with D perhaps TRBD1 (6 bases). Germline V gives CDR1 SGHRS, CDR2 YFSETQ. V was clipped by 1 base and J by 4 bases, with 9 bases between them. The CDR3 extends over 14 amino acids. The CDR3 loop is CASSLTGLYNEQFF. The DNA read from the CDR3 is TGCGCCAGCAGCTTGACAGGGCTATACAATGAG.

A word on this clone: Sequencing ends 3 residues short of the CDR3 end; the germline J gene provides the rest. The chain joins TRBV20-1 to TRBJ1-5, with TRBD1 matching over 9 bases. V was pared by 1 base and J by 6 bases, with 7 bases of the junction left unmatched. The CDR3 is 15 amino acids. Per the germline V gene, CDR1 is DFQATT and CDR2 is SNEGSKA (reference sequence). The chain's CDR3 is CSARATGGAGQPQHF. Incomplete CDR3 DNA: TGCAGTGCTAGAGCCACAGGGGGCGCCGGTCAGCCC.

Turning to this clone: The read ends 3 residues early relative to the CDR3; the germline J gene fills the gap. The rearrangement links TRBV2 to TRBJ2-7; 8 bases map to TRBD1. From germline, CDR1 is SNHLY and CDR2 FYNNEI. The CDR3 spans 17 residues. After removal of 5 bases from V and 1 base from J, the junction contained 13 bases not matched to a gene. CDR3 residues: CASSIYVGTGPSYEQYF. The sequenced part of the CDR3 DNA is TGTGCCAGCAGTATTTACGTTGGGACAGGACCTTCCTACGAG.

With respect to this clone: With the read ending 3 residues before the CDR3 end, the germline J gene is used to fill in that end. V and J are TRBV6-2 or TRBV6-3 and TRBJ2-1; no clear D. The V and J ends lost 9 bases and 6 bases respectively, with 15 bases between them. The length of the CDR3 is 13 residues. The germline V gene has CDR1 MNHEY and CDR2 SVGEGT. This CDR3 reads CASSLGMLNEQFF. The sequenced part of the CDR3 DNA is TGTGCCAGTAGCCTTGGAATGCTCAATGAG.

With regard to this clone: The missing CDR3 end, 3 residues past where the read stops, is filled in from the germline J gene. The chain combines TRBV29-1 with TRBJ2-2; D perhaps matches TRBD2 (5 bases). V lost 4 bases and J lost 4, with 7 bases in between. The V gene's germline CDR1 is SQVTM and CDR2 ANQGSEA. The CDR3 sequence is 12 residues long. CDR3 sequence: CSVVEGTGELFF. The sequenced CDR3 bases are TGCAGCGTTGTCGAGGGCACCGGGGAG.

Comments on this clone: The read terminates 3 residues ahead of where the CDR3 ends, so the germline J gene completes it. The genes are TRBV7-6 and TRBJ1-2; D ambiguous. The CDR3 spans 12 residues. The germline V gene has CDR1 SGHVS and CDR2 FNYEAQ. The CDR3 bases that were read are TGTGCCAGCAGCTTGGGTAGCGAGGGC. Protein product: CASSLGSEG. The entire CDR3 reads CASSLGSEGYTF.

As regards this clone: The CDR3 end lies 3 residues beyond the end of the read and is filled in from the germline J gene. The gene calls are TRBV3-1 (or the pseudogene TRBV3-2) and TRBJ1-5; 9 bases agree with TRBD1. The CDR3 is made up of 16 amino acids. CDR1 and CDR2 (germline): LGHDT, YNNKEL (reference sequence). The ends lost 4 bases at V and 2 bases at J; junction bases unmatched: 6. The sequenced CDR3 bases are TGTGCCAGCAGCCTGGGACAGGGAGGGGGCAATCAGCCC. Translating it yields CASSLGQGGGNQP. The full CDR3 protein reads CASSLGQGGGNQPQHF.

Points on this clone: The read comes to an end 3 residues before the CDR3 does, leaving the germline J gene to fill in the end. This chain joins TRBV7-9 and TRBJ2-5, with 7 bases identical to TRBD2. J gave up 2 bases and V 10 bases, and 4 bases lay outside the gene matches. The germline V gene encodes CDR1 SEHNR and CDR2 FQNEAQ (reference sequence). This CDR3 has 12 amino acids. The CDR3 sequence: CATAGDQETQYF. CDR3 DNA (partial): TGTGCCACCGCGGGAGATCAAGAGACC.

Details on this clone: Read sequence stops 3 residues before the CDR3 end, and the germline J gene provides the missing end. The chain has TRBV4-1 and TRBJ1-2; 9 bases are a match to TRBD1. Germline-derived CDR1 and CDR2 are MGHRA and YSYEKL. CDR3 length: 15 residues. This CDR3 is CASSQGPGTGPGYTF. The DNA read from the CDR3 is TGCGCCAGCAGCCAAGGCCCCGGGACAGGGCCGGGC.

With respect to this clone: The read gets to within 3 residues of the CDR3 end, and the germline J gene fills in the rest. This sequence joins TRBV6-2 or TRBV6-3 and TRBJ1-5; TRBD1 agrees at 7 bases. V shed 6 bases, J shed 0 bases, and the junction held 5 bases outside the gene matches. The CDR3 runs to 15 residues. Germline loops: CDR1 MNHEY, CDR2 SVGEGT. The part of the CDR3 DNA that was read is TGTGCCAGCAGATTGGGACAGTATAGCAATCAGCCC. Its protein product is CASRLGQYSNQP. Given in full, the CDR3 is CASRLGQYSNQPQHF.

Remarks on this clone: The CDR3 is cut off 3 residues early in the read; its end comes from the germline J gene. The chain is built from TRBV6-2 or TRBV6-3 and TRBJ2-2; weak D call: TRBD1 (5 bases). Per germline, CDR1 MNHEY and CDR2 SVGEGT. The CDR3 spans 14 residues. Trimming took off 10 bases at V and 3 bases at J, with 15 bases between the two ends. CDR3 protein: CATTWGRYTGELFF. The CDR3 bases that were read are TGTGCCACCACCTGGGGCCGATACACCGGGGAG.

With regard to this clone: The observed sequence ends 3 residues before the CDR3 terminus, with the missing tail filled in from the germline J gene. The chain uses TRBV7-9 and TRBJ2-5, with 8 bases aligning to TRBD1. The CDR3 is 15 residues long. With 5 bases clipped from V and 3 bases from J, the junction kept 8 bases outside the gene matches. Germline V gene lookup returns CDR1 SEHNR and CDR2 FQNEAQ (reference sequence). CDR3 DNA, as far as it was read: TGTGCCAGCAGCCGCCGGACAGGGACGGAAGAGACC. This encodes CASSRRTGTEET. The entire CDR3 protein reads CASSRRTGTEETQYF. The complete variable domain, with remaining parts taken from reference TRBV7-9 and TRBJ2-5, reads DTGVSQNPRHKITKRGQNVTFRCDPISEHNRLYWYRQTLGQGPEFLTYFQNEAQLEKSRLLSDRFSAERPKGSFSTLEIQRTEQGDSAMYLCASSRRTGTEETQYFGPGTRLLVL.